This section outlines one T cell receptor beta chain sequence together with its context. Produced via immunoSEQ multiplex PCR; TCRdb's table is partial and in-frame only. The sample lists more than 13,000 clones; around three quarters were seen once. These data originate in a study of T cells after somatic rescue of genetic block. The germline V gene encodes CDR1 SGHKS and CDR2 YYEKEE (reference sequence). This CDR3 is 16 amino acids long. Deletions cut 0 bases from V and 2 bases from J, with 12 bases between. This sequence was found in a boy younger than 18. The rearrangement joins TRBV5-5 to TRBJ1-5; unclear D gene. What was sequenced was peripheral blood mononuclear cells (PBMCs). The CDR3 bases are TGTGCCAGCAGCTTGGGACCCCGGCCTGGCAATCAGCCCCAGCATTTT. The encoded protein is CASSLGPRPGNQPQHF.